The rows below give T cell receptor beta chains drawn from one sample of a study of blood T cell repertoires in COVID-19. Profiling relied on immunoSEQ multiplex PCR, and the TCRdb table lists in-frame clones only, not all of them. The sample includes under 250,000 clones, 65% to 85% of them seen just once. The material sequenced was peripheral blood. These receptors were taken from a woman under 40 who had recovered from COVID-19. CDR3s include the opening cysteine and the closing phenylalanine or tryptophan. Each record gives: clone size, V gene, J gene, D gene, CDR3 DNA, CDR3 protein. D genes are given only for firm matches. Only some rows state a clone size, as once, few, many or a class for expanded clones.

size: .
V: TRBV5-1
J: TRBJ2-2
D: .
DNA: TGCGCCAGCAGCTTGGTCGCCGGGGAGCTGTTTTTT
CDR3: CASSLVAGELFF

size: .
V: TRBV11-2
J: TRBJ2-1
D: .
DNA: TGTGCCAGCAGCTCTTTGCGGTTCTACAATGAGCAGTTCTTC
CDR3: CASSSLRFYNEQFF

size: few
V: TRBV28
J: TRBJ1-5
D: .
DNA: .
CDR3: CASSTSAGTGNQPQHF

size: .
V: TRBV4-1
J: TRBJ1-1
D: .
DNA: TGCGCCAGCAGACAAGGGGCGAACACTGAAGCTTTCTTT
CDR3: CASRQGANTEAFF

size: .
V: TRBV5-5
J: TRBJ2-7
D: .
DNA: TGTGCCAGCAGCTTATCAGGGGTTAGCGAGCAGTACTTC
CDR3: CASSLSGVSEQYF

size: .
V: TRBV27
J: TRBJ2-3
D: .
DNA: TGTGCCAGCAGTTTGGGAGGACTGGGGTTAAGCTCAGATACGCAGTATTTT
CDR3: CASSLGGLGLSSDTQYF

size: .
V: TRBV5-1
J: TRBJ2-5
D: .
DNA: TGCGCCAGCAGCCTCGAGGGTCGAGAGACCCAGTACTTC
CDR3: CASSLEGRETQYF

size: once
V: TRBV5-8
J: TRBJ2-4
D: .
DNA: TGTGCCAGCAGCTTGGAGGGGATAGCCAAAAACATTCAGTACTTC
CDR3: CASSLEGIAKNIQYF

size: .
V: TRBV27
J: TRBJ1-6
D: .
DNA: TGTGCCAGCAGTTTAATTTCCGGTATAGTAGGAGATTCACCCCTCCACTTT
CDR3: CASSLISGIVGDSPLHF

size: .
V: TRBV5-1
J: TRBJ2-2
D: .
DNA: TGCGCCAGCAGCTTGGGGAATACAGGCCTCTCGAACACCGGGGAGCTGTTTTTT
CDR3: CASSLGNTGLSNTGELFF

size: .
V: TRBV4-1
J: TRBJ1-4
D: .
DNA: TGCGCCAGCAGCCAAGACGGGATCGGAGCCGCTAATGAAAAACTGTTTTTT
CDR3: CASSQDGIGAANEKLFF

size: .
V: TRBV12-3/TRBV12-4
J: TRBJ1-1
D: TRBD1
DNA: TGTGCCAGCAGTCTACAGGGGTTGGCAGCTTTCTTT
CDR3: CASSLQGLAAFF

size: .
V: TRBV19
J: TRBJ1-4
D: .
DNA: TGTGCCAGTAGTATGAACAGGGCTAGCGAAAAACTGTTTTTT
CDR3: CASSMNRASEKLFF

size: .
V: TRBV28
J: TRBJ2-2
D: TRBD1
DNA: TGTGCCAGCAGTTTTATGCAGGGGGCGGCTATCGGGGAGCTGTTTTTT
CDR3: CASSFMQGAAIGELFF

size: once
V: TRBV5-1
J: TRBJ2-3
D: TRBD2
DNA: TGCGCCAGCAGCTCGGGACTAGCGGGAGGGCCTGGGACAGATACGCAGTATTTT
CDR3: CASSSGLAGGPGTDTQYF

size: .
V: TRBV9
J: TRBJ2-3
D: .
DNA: TGTGCCAGCAGCGGCCGACTAGTTCACACAGATACGCAGTATTTT
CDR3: CASSGRLVHTDTQYF

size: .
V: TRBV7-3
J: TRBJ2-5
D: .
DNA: TGTGCCAGCAGCCGCGGTTCGCAAGAGACCCAGTACTTC
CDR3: CASSRGSQETQYF

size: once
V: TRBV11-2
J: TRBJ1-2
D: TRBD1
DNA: TGTGCCAGCAGCTCGCGGACAGGGGGCCCGTCTGATGGCTACACCTTC
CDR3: CASSSRTGGPSDGYTF

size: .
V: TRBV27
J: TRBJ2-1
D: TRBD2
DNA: TGTGCCAGCAGTTTAGGGACTAGTCCTGTCCCCAATCTCGGGCAGTTCTTC
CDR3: CASSLGTSPVPNLGQFF

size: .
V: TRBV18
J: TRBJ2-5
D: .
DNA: TGTGCCAGCTCACTTTCCGCCTTACAGGGGAGGATGGAGACCCAGTACTTC
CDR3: CASSLSALQGRMETQYF

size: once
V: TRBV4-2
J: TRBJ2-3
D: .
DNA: TGTGCCAGCAGCCAAGAATGGCGGAGGGGTACAGATACGCAGTATTTT
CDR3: CASSQEWRRGTDTQYF

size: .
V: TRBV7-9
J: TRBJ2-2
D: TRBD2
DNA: TGTGCCAGCAGCGGGGCCAGCGGGAGTCCCGGGGAGCTGTTTTTT
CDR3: CASSGASGSPGELFF

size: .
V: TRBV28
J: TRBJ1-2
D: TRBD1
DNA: TGTGCCAGCAGTCCAAGACAGGGCTATGGCTACACCTTC
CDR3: CASSPRQGYGYTF

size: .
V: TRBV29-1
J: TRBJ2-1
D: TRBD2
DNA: TGCAGCGTTGAGGGTTTAGCGGGGGAAAATGAGCAGTTCTTC
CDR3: CSVEGLAGENEQFF

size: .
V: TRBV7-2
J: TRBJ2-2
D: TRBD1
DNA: TGTGCCAGCAGCTTAGGGCAGGGGGCGACACCATGGACCGGGGAGCTGTTTTTT
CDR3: CASSLGQGATPWTGELFF

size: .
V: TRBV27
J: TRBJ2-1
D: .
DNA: TGTGCCAGTGCGGTTAGGTCTTACTACAATGAGCAGTTCTTC
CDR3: CASAVRSYYNEQFF

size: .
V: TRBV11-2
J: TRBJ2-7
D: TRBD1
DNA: TGTGCCAGCAGCTTAGAACAGGGGGGATACGAGCAGTACTTC
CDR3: CASSLEQGGYEQYF

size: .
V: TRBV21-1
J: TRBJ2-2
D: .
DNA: TGTGCCAGCAGCAGACGGGACAGGGAGGCCACCGGGGAGCTGTTTTTT
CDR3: CASSRRDREATGELFF

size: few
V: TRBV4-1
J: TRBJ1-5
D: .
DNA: TGCGCCAGCAGCCAAGCCCAACAGGGCTATCAGCCCCAGCATTTT
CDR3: CASSQAQQGYQPQHF

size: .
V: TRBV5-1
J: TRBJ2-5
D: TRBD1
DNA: TGCGCCAGCAGCTTGGCCAAGTTGGCAGGGGGCCAAGAGACCCAGTACTTC
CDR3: CASSLAKLAGGQETQYF

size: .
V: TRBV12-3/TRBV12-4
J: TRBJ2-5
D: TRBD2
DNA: TGTGCCAGCAGTTTTGGACTAGCGGAGACCCAGTACTTC
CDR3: CASSFGLAETQYF

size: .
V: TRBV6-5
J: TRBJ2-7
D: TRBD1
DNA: TGTGGGGACCCCGGGACAGGGCTGGGGAACTACGAGCAGTACTTC
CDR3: CGDPGTGLGNYEQYF

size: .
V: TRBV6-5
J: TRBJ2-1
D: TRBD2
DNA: TGTGCCAGTACTAGCGGGAGTCTCTACAATGAGCAGTTCTTC
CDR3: CASTSGSLYNEQFF

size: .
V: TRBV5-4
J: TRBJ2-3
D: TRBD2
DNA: TGTGCCAGCAGCCCAGGACTAGCAGGGGATACGCAGTATTTT
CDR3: CASSPGLAGDTQYF

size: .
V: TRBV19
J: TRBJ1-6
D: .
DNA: TGTGCCAGTAGTGGACAGACTAATTCACCCCTCCACTTT
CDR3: CASSGQTNSPLHF

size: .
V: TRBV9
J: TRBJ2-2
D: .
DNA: TGTGCCAGCAGCCTCCGGACAGGAGGGACCGGGGAGCTGTTTTTT
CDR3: CASSLRTGGTGELFF

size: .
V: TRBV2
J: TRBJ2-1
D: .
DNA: TGTGCCAGCCTGGAGAATGAGCAGTTCTTC
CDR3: CASLENEQFF

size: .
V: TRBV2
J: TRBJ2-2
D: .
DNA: TGTGCCAGCAGTGAAGCGCTGAGGGTAACCGGGGAGCTGTTTTTT
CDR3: CASSEALRVTGELFF

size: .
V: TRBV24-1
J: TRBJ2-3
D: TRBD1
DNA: TGTGCCACCAGTGATTACAGGGGGCGTGGAGATACGCAGTATTTT
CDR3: CATSDYRGRGDTQYF

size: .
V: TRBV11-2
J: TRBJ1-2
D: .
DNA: TGTGCCAGCAGCTTCAGGGATCATGGCTACACCTTC
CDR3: CASSFRDHGYTF

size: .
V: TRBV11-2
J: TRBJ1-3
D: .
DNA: TGTGCCAGCAGCCGAGAGGGCAGTTCCGGAAACACCATATATTTT
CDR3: CASSREGSSGNTIYF

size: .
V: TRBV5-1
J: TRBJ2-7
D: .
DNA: TGCGCCAGCACTGGTAGTATGGGGGAGGCCTACGAGCAGTACTTC
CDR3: CASTGSMGEAYEQYF

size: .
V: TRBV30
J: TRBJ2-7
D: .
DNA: TGTGCCTGGAGTGTACAGATCAACTCCTACGAGCAGTACTTC
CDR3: CAWSVQINSYEQYF

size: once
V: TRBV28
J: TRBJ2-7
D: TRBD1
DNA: TGTGCCAGCTACCCTTTCAGGGGGCGAGGGTCCTACGAGCAGTACTTC
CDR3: CASYPFRGRGSYEQYF

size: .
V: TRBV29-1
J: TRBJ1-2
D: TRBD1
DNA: TGCAGCGCCGACAGGGGGTTTAACTATGGCTACACCTTC
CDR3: CSADRGFNYGYTF

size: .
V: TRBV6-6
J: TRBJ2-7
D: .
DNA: TGTGCCAGTCAGGGTACCTACGAGCAGTACTTC
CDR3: CASQGTYEQYF

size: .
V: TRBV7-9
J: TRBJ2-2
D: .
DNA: TGTGCCAGCGATAATAAGGGGTCCGGGGAGCTGTTTTTT
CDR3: CASDNKGSGELFF

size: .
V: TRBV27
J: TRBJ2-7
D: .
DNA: TGTGCCAGCAGTTTATCGGGACGGCTAGCGACCCGGGGCTCCTACGAGCAGTACTTC
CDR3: CASSLSGRLATRGSYEQYF

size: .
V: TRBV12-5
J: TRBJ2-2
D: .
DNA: TGTGCTAGTGGTTTAATTGCCGGCGGCGCCGGCACCGGGGAGCTGTTTTTT
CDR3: CASGLIAGGAGTGELFF

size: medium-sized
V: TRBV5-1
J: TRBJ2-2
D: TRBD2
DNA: TGCGCCAGCAGCCCGAACCCTAGCGGGAGTCCTCCCGGGGAGCTGTTTTTT
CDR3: CASSPNPSGSPPGELFF

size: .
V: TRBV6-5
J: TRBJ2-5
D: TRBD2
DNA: TGTGCCAGCAGTTCATGGACTAGCGCAAAAGAGACCCAGTACTTC
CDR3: CASSSWTSAKETQYF

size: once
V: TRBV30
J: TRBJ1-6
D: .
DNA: TGTGCCTGGAGTGTACAGGGCCTCCGTTCGGTGTCGAATTCACCCCTCCACTTT
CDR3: CAWSVQGLRSVSNSPLHF

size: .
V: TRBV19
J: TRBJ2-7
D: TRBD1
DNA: TGTGCCAGTACCCGGACAGGGCCTCCCTACGAGCAGTACTTC
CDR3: CASTRTGPPYEQYF

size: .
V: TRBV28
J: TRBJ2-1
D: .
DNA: TGTGCCAGCAGTTTCCCCGCGCGGGTGGTGCAGTTCTTC
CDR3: CASSFPARVVQFF

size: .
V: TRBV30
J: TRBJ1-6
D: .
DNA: TGTGCCTGGAGTGTAGGGGGGGGAATTCGTAATTCACCCCTCCACTTT
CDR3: CAWSVGGGIRNSPLHF

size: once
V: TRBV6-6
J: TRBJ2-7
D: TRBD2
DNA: TGTGCCAGCAGTTACTCTACCCTAGCGGGAGACTACGAGCAGTACTTC
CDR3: CASSYSTLAGDYEQYF